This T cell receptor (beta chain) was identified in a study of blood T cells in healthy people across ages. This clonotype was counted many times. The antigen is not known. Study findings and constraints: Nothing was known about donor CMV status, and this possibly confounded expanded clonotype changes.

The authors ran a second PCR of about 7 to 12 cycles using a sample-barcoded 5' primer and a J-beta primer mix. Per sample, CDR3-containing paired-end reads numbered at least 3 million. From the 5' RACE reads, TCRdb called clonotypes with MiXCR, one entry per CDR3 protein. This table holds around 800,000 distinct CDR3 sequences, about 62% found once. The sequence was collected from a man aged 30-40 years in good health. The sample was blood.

The CDR3 sequence: CAISPGTGSRETQYF. In nucleotides, the CDR3 is TGTGCCATCAGCCCGGGGACAGGGAGTAGAGAGACCCAGTACTTC. The chain employs TRBV10-3 and TRBJ2-5; the match to TRBD1 covers 9 bases. From germline, CDR1 is ENHRY and CDR2 SYGVKD. Unmatched junction bases numbered 9, after V lost 6 bases and J lost 4 bases. CDR3 size: 15 residues.